One and the same sample provided the 30 T cell receptor beta chains below, sequenced in a study of cytomegalovirus exposure and HLA in healthy donors. Profiling relied on immunoSEQ multiplex PCR, and the TCRdb table lists in-frame clones only, not all of them. The sample has over 110,000 clones, around 90% seen once. Sequenced material: PBMCs. These receptors were taken from a man aged 18 to 29 in good health and CMV-seropositive.

The gene calls are TRBV30 and TRBJ2-7, with D unresolved. Germline CDR1 reads GTSNPN; CDR2 reads SVGIG (reference sequence). The V end was cut by 1 base, the J end by 0 bases, with 7 bases between. CDR3 length equals 13 residues. CDR3 bases: TGTGCCTGGAGTGAAACGGGCTCCTACGAGCAGTACTTC. Its protein product is CAWSETGSYEQYF.

V usage is TRBV27 and J usage is TRBJ2-1, with 7 bases fitting TRBD2. Germline V gene lookup returns CDR1 MNHEY and CDR2 SMNVEV (reference sequence). Unmatched junction bases numbered 7, after V lost 6 bases and J lost 2 bases. CDR3 length equals 15 residues. The CDR3: CASRLSAGAYNEQFF. CDR3 sequence (DNA): TGTGCCAGCAGACTTTCCGCGGGGGCCTACAATGAGCAGTTCTTC.

The genes are TRBV14 and TRBJ2-5; D not certain. Germline-derived CDR1 and CDR2 are SGHDN and FVKESK. The ends were cut back, 1 base at V and 7 bases at J, with 10 bases in the middle. The CDR3 has 13 residues. This CDR3 is CASSQAARGTQYF. CDR3 DNA: TGTGCCAGCAGCCAAGCTGCCAGAGGGACCCAGTACTTC. Variable domain in full (rest from reference TRBV14 and TRBJ2-5): EAGVTQFPSHSVIEKGQTVTLRCDPISGHDNLYWYRRVMGKEIKFLLHFVKESKQDESGMPNNRFLAERTGGTYSTLKVQPAELEDSGVYFCASSQAARGTQYFGPGTRLLVL.

The rearrangement uses TRBV19 and TRBJ2-3; D is unclear. The germline gives CDR1 LNHDA, CDR2 SQIVND (reference sequence). CDR3 length: 15 amino acids. V shed 6 bases and J shed 2 bases, with 15 bases lying between them. The CDR3, as DNA: TGTGCCAGTAGCCCATTCAGGAAACTCACAGATACGCAGTATTTT. Translating it yields CASSPFRKLTDTQYF.

The V and J genes are TRBV2 and TRBJ1-1; TRBD1 is a possible D gene (5 bases). Germline CDR1 is SNHLY and CDR2 is FYNNEI. Trimming took 8 bases from V and 2 from J, leaving 18 bases between them. The CDR3 is 15 residues long. CDR3 sequence (DNA): TGTGCCAGCTGCGGGGGGAGGGGTTCCAACACTGAAGCTTTCTTT. This gives the protein CASCGGRGSNTEAFF.

The V gene is TRBV18, the J gene TRBJ1-5; tentative D call: TRBD1 (5 bases). Germline assignment: CDR1 KGHSH and CDR2 LQKENI. Between the trimmed V and J ends, which lost 4 bases and 7 bases, there was a span of 17 bases. This CDR3 is 15 amino acids long. CDR3 nucleotides: TGTGCCAGCTCACAAGGGGAAGGTGTCAGCCAGCCCCAGCATTTT. Protein: CASSQGEGVSQPQHF.

The J gene is TRBJ2-3, the V gene TRBV11-2; TRBD2 matches 12 bases. This CDR3 region has 16 residues. V lost 4 bases to trimming and J lost 1 base; unmatched junction nucleotides: 3. Germline V CDR1 and CDR2: SGHAT, FQNNGV. CDR3 loop: CASSSWTSGGTDTQYF. The CDR3 nucleotides read TGTGCCAGCAGCTCCTGGACTAGCGGGGGCACAGATACGCAGTATTTT. The full variable domain, with the rest looked up from reference TRBV11-2 and TRBJ2-3, is EAGVAQSPRYKIIEKRQSVAFWCNPISGHATLYWYQQILGQGPKLLIQFQNNGVVDDSQLPKDRFSAERLKGVDSTLKIQPAKLEDSAVYLCASSSWTSGGTDTQYFGPGTRLTVL.

The rearrangement links TRBV4-1 to TRBJ2-1; 9 positions match TRBD2. The CDR3 spans 13 residues. Germline values: CDR1 MGHRA, CDR2 YSYEKL. J was trimmed by 10 bases and V by 7 bases; bases with no gene match: 8. The DNA of the CDR3 is TGCGCCAGCATGAATAGCGGGAGAGGGGAGCAGTTCTTC. Translated, it gives CASMNSGRGEQFF.

The sample holds a few counts of this clone. V gene TRBV30 combines with J gene TRBJ2-1; TRBD1 agrees at 7 bases. There are 15 residues in the CDR3. Germline V lookup: CDR1 GTSNPN, CDR2 SVGIG (reference sequence). With 0 bases clipped from V and 11 bases from J, the junction kept 13 bases outside the gene matches. The CDR3: CAWSVGFGAGGKQFF. CDR3 nucleotide sequence: TGTGCCTGGAGTGTAGGGTTTGGGGCAGGGGGTAAGCAGTTCTTC.

The gene calls are TRBV2 and TRBJ2-7, with TRBD2 matching over 14 bases. Losses at the gene ends were 6 bases for V and 4 bases for J; bases not matched to a gene: 8. CDR3 size: 16 residues. Per germline, CDR1 SNHLY and CDR2 FYNNEI. CDR3 residues: CASSRSGLAGAYEQYF. The CDR3 DNA sequence: TGTGCCAGCAGCCGATCGGGACTAGCGGGGGCATACGAGCAGTACTTC.

CDR3 sequence reads: CASSVGGGRETQYF. CDR3 sequence (DNA): TGTGCCAGCAGCGTAGGGGGAGGGCGAGAGACCCAGTACTTC. The genes are TRBV9 and TRBJ2-5; 7 bases fit TRBD2. V was pared by 0 bases and J by 4 bases, with 3 bases of the junction left unmatched. Germline V gene sequence: CDR1 SGDLS, CDR2 YYNGEE. The CDR3 runs to 14 residues.

V and J are TRBV5-4 and TRBJ1-6; D may be TRBD1 (5 bases). V was pared by 3 bases and J by 8 bases, with 12 bases between. The germline V gene has CDR1 SGHNT and CDR2 YYREEE (reference sequence). The CDR3 spans 14 residues. The CDR3 sequence is CASSSGFLDSPLHF. CDR3 sequence (DNA): TGTGCCAGCAGCTCAGGGTTTTTGGATTCACCCCTCCACTTT.

The J gene is TRBJ2-5, the V gene TRBV11-2, with a possible D match to TRBD1 (6 bases). The CDR3 spans 15 residues. Germline loops: CDR1 SGHAT, CDR2 FQNNGV. V was cut by 5 bases and J by 3 bases, with 16 bases left in between. CDR3 residues: CASSPLQGPKETQYF. For the CDR3, the DNA is TGTGCCAGCAGCCCTCTCCAGGGGCCAAAAGAGACCCAGTACTTC.

This chain joins TRBV11-2 and TRBJ2-7, with 7 bases fitting TRBD2. The CDR3 consists of 17 residues. The germline V gene has CDR1 SGHAT and CDR2 FQNNGV. Germline trimming cut 5 bases from V and 6 bases from J; bases unmatched to any gene: 19. CDR3 sequence: CASSPSFSQRGGSEQYF. The CDR3, as DNA: TGTGCCAGCAGCCCCAGCTTTTCTCAGAGGGGAGGGAGCGAGCAGTACTTC.

The chain links TRBV5-1 to TRBJ2-1; TRBD1 agrees at 8 bases. Germline V lookup: CDR1 SGHRS, CDR2 YFSETQ. The V segment lost 4 bases and the J segment 5 bases; nucleotides outside the gene matches: 5. The CDR3 runs 14 residues. CDR3 region: CASSPRQGNNEQFF. The CDR3 bases are TGCGCCAGCAGCCCCCGACAGGGGAACAATGAGCAGTTCTTC.

This rearrangement joins TRBV6-5 to TRBJ2-7, with TRBD1 matching 9 bases. Germline-derived CDR1 and CDR2 are MNHEY and SVGAGI. This CDR3 is built from 15 residues. V trimming: 4 bases; J trimming: 7 bases; junction bases outside the gene matches: 11. The CDR3 nucleotides read TGTGCCAGCAGTTTTTCGGGACAGGGCTCAAGGGAGCAGTACTTC. Translation gives CASSFSGQGSREQYF.

This chain uses TRBV7-3 with TRBJ2-1; 7 nucleotides line up with TRBD2. V was clipped by 11 bases and J by 5 bases; unmatched bases: 12. Germline V gives CDR1 SGHTA, CDR2 FQGTGA. CDR3 length equals 14 residues. CDR3 coding DNA: TGTGCCTCCTCGCTGGGGGGGACCCACAATGAGCAGTTCTTC. It yields the protein CASSLGGTHNEQFF. The whole variable domain, remainder taken from reference TRBV7-3 and TRBJ2-1, is GAGVSQTPSNKVTEKGKYVELRCDPISGHTALYWYRQSLGQGPEFLIYFQGTGAADDSGLPNDRFFAVRPEGSVSTLKIQRTERGDSAVYLCASSLGGTHNEQFFGPGTRLTVL.

V gene TRBV7-9 combines with J gene TRBJ1-5; 8 bases line up with TRBD1. Trimming cost V 5 bases and J 5 bases; bases outside gene matches: 11. This CDR3 spans 16 amino acids. Germline values: CDR1 SEHNR, CDR2 FQNEAQ (reference sequence). The chain's CDR3 is CASSAVYGTGDQPQHF. DNA of the CDR3: TGTGCCAGCAGCGCGGTTTACGGGACAGGCGATCAGCCCCAGCATTTT.

This sequence joins TRBV27 and TRBJ2-7, with D maybe TRBD2 (6 bases). V was pared by 5 bases and J by 2 bases, with 19 bases between. The CDR3 is 16 residues long. In germline, CDR1 is MNHEY, CDR2 SMNVEV (reference sequence). For the CDR3, the DNA is TGTGCCAGCAGTCCGTCTAACGGGGAGGAAGCCTACGAGCAGTACTTC. Translated: CASSPSNGEEAYEQYF.

The chain combines TRBV9 with TRBJ2-5, with D possibly being TRBD2 (6 bases). Germline-derived CDR1 and CDR2 are SGDLS and YYNGEE. V was shortened by 4 bases and J by 5 bases, with 15 bases between the two germline ends. The CDR3 totals 14 residues. The CDR3 protein is CASSSGVTGETQYF. The CDR3 DNA reads TGTGCCAGCAGCTCGGGGGTTACTGGGGAGACCCAGTACTTC.

J is TRBJ2-3 and V is TRBV2; no reliable D call. V was clipped by 7 bases and J by 4 bases, with 18 bases between them. CDR3 length: 15 residues. Germline lookup yields CDR1 SNHLY and CDR2 FYNNEI. CDR3 bases: TGTGCCAGCACCGGTCCCGACACATTTCCAGATACGCAGTATTTT. Protein product: CASTGPDTFPDTQYF.

The table lists this clone with a count of one. The V and J genes are TRBV6-1 and TRBJ2-7; no reliable D call. CDR3 size: 13 residues. The V gene lost 5 bases and the J gene lost 6 bases, with 14 bases spanning the gap. Germline V gene data show CDR1 as MNHNS and CDR2 as SASEGT. The CDR3 here is CASSHLPDSEQYF. In DNA, the CDR3 is TGTGCCAGCAGTCATCTTCCCGACTCCGAGCAGTACTTC.

The rearrangement links TRBV28 to TRBJ2-7; 9 nucleotides agree with TRBD2. The CDR3 has 15 amino acids. The trim removed 1 base at V and 1 base at J, leaving 2 bases unmatched. Germline loops: CDR1 MDHEN, CDR2 SYDVKM. The CDR3 nucleotides read TGTGCCAGCAGTTTATTCGCGGGGGGGTCCTACGAGCAGTACTTC. Translated, it gives CASSLFAGGSYEQYF.

This CDR3 is CAISGTSVQETQYF. Written as DNA, the CDR3 is TGTGCCATCAGCGGGACTAGCGTACAAGAGACCCAGTACTTC. The chain combines TRBV10-3 with TRBJ2-5, with 10 bases lining up with TRBD2. This CDR3 is built from 14 residues. Trimming took 6 bases from V and 2 from J; bases not matched to a gene: 3. CDR1 and CDR2 (germline): ENHRY, SYGVKD.

This rearrangement joins TRBV10-3 to TRBJ1-2; 8 bases fit TRBD1. Germline CDR1 and CDR2: ENHRY and SYGVKD. J gave up 4 bases and V 0 bases, and 4 bases lay outside the gene matches. This CDR3 spans 15 amino acids. CDR3 in amino acids: CAISESQGAGYGYTF. The CDR3 nucleotides are TGTGCCATCAGTGAGTCTCAGGGGGCGGGCTATGGCTACACCTTC.

V is TRBV25-1 and J is TRBJ1-4, with TRBD1 matching over 8 bases. Germline loops: CDR1 MGHDK, CDR2 SYGVNS. The CDR3 consists of 14 residues. Losses at the gene ends were 5 bases for V and 4 bases for J; bases not matched to a gene: 3. The CDR3 loop reads CASSPDRGNEKLFF. DNA of the CDR3: TGTGCCAGCAGTCCAGACAGGGGTAATGAAAAACTGTTTTTT.

This clone was seen more than once but under ten times. The chain combines TRBV2 with TRBJ2-7; D call uncertain. V shed 2 bases and J shed 4 bases, with 6 bases lying between them. This CDR3 has 12 residues. Germline CDR1 and CDR2: SNHLY and FYNNEI. CDR3 sequence reads: CASSERTYEQYF. CDR3 coding DNA: TGTGCCAGCAGTGAAAGAACATACGAGCAGTACTTC.

CDR3 residues: CASSLIGAGLTEQFF. The DNA for the CDR3 is TGTGCCAGCAGCTTAATTGGGGCGGGATTGACTGAGCAGTTCTTC. The chain uses TRBV7-9 and TRBJ2-1; a possible D gene is TRBD2 (6 bases). The V gene lost 2 bases and the J gene lost 9 bases, with 17 bases spanning the gap. The CDR3 is 15 residues long. Germline V gene sequence: CDR1 SEHNR, CDR2 FQNEAQ (reference sequence). The variable domain in full, completed from reference TRBV7-9 and TRBJ2-1, reads DTGVSQNPRHKITKRGQNVTFRCDPISEHNRLYWYRQTLGQGPEFLTYFQNEAQLEKSRLLSDRFSAERPKGSFSTLEIQRTEQGDSAMYLCASSLIGAGLTEQFFGPGTRLTVL.

The V call is TRBV6-1, the J call TRBJ2-1; 9 nucleotides align to TRBD2. The length of the CDR3 is 16 residues. Germline assignment: CDR1 MNHNS and CDR2 SASEGT. The trim removed 3 bases at V and 0 bases at J, leaving 3 bases unmatched. The CDR3 nucleotides read TGTGCCAGCAGTGACTTAGCGGGGGACTCCTACAATGAGCAGTTCTTC. Protein sequence: CASSDLAGDSYNEQFF.

This chain links TRBV6-5 with TRBJ2-2, with a tentative D call TRBD2 (6 bases). The CDR3 contains 14 residues. The germline V gene has CDR1 MNHEY and CDR2 SVGAGI. V lost 6 bases to trimming and J lost 2 bases, with 10 bases between them. This chain's CDR3 is CASRGGPNTGELFF. CDR3 nucleotides: TGTGCCAGCAGGGGGGGTCCTAACACCGGGGAGCTGTTTTTT.